Below, one T cell receptor (beta chain) is given with its context. Sequencing used immunoSEQ multiplex PCR; TCRdb keeps in-frame clones, though not all of them. The repertoire consists of 20,000 to 25,000 clones, with about 95% occurring once and the leading ten covering 15% to 20%. Trimming took 6 bases from V and 4 from J, leaving 16 bases between them. Germline CDR1 is MNHEY and CDR2 is SVGAGI. CDR3 length equals 14 residues. The data originate from a study of preoperative IRX-2 immunotherapy in early breast cancer. Treatment denoted: preoperative locoregional IRX-2 cytokine immunotherapy. Preoperative locoregional IRX-2 cytokine immunotherapy was tested in the phase Ib source study.

The sequence came from a human donor with breast cancer. This chain links TRBV6-5 with TRBJ2-7, with D maybe TRBD1 (5 bases). Sequencing used tumor tissue, obtained after IRX-2 immunotherapy. This CDR3 reads CASSPDIWEYEQYF. CDR3 DNA: TGTGCCAGCAGCCCGGACATTTGGGAATACGAGCAGTACTTC.